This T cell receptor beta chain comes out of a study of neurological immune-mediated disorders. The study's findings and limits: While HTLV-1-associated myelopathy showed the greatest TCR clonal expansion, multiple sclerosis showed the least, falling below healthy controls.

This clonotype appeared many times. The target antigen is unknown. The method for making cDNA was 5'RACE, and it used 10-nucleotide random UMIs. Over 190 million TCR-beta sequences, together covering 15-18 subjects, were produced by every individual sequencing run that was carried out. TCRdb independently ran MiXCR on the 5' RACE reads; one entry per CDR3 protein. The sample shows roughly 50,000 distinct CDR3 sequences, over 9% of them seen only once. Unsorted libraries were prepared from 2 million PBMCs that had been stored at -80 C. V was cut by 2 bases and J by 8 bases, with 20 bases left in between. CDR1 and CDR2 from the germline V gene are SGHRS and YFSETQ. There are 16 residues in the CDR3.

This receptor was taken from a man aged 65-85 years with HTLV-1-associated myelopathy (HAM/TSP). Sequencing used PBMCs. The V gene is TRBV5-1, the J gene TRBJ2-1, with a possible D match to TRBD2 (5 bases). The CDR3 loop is CASSLLQADLSHEQFF. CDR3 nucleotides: TGCGCCAGCAGCTTATTGCAAGCGGACCTAAGCCATGAGCAGTTCTTC.